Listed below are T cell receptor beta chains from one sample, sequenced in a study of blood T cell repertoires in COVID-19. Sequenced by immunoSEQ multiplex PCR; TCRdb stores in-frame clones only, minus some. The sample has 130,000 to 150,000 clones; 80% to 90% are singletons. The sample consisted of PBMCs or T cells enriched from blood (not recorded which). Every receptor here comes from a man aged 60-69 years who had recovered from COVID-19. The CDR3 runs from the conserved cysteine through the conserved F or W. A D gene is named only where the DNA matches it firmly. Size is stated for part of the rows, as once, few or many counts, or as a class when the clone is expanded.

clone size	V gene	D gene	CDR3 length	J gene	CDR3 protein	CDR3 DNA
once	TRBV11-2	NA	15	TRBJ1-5	CASSLAPGEYQPQHF	TGTGCCAGCAGCTTAGCTCCGGGGGAGTATCAGCCCCAGCATTTT
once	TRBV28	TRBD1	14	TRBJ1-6	CASSSGQYNSPLHF	TGTGCCAGCAGTTCGGGACAGTATAATTCACCCCTCCACTTT
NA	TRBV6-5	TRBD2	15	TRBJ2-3	CATSLAGGRTDTQYF	TGTGCCACCTCACTAGCGGGGGGCCGCACAGATACGCAGTATTTT
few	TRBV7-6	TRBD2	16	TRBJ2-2	CASATSGRSYTGELFF	TGTGCCAGCGCAACTAGCGGGAGATCATACACCGGGGAGCTGTTTTTT
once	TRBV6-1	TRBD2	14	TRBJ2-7	CASSDSAGRDEQYF	TGTGCCAGCAGTGATTCAGCGGGGAGGGACGAGCAGTACTTC
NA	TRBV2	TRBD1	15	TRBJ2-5	CASSWTGGYGETQYF	TGTGCCAGCAGTTGGACAGGGGGTTATGGGGAGACCCAGTACTTC
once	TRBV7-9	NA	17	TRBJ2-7	CASSRSAGRYTAYEQYF	TGTGCCAGCAGCCGGTCCGCGGGCCGCTATACCGCCTACGAGCAGTACTTC
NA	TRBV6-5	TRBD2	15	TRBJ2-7	CATSTGTSGTYEQYF	TGTGCCACTTCGACCGGGACTAGCGGGACCTACGAGCAGTACTTC
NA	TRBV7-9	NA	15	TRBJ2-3	CASSHGTTSTDTQYF	TGTGCCAGCAGCCACGGGACAACTAGCACAGATACGCAGTATTTT
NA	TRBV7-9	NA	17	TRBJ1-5	CASSLVATGHSNQPQHF	TGTGCCAGCAGCTTAGTTGCGACAGGACATAGCAATCAGCCCCAGCATTTT
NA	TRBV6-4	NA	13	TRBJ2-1	CASSDSEQAEQFF	TGTGCCAGCAGTGACTCGGAACAGGCTGAGCAGTTCTTC
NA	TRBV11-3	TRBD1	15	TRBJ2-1	CASSPRTGGPNEQFF	TGTGCCAGCAGCCCGCGGACAGGGGGGCCTAATGAGCAGTTCTTC
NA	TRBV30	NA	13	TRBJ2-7	CASKGLTDYEQYF	TGTGCCTCTAAGGGACTTACCGACTACGAGCAGTACTTC
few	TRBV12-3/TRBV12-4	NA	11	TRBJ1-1	CASSFYEEAFF	TGTGCCAGCAGTTTCTACGAAGAAGCTTTCTTT
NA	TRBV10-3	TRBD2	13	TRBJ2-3	CAITGLNTDTQYF	TGTGCCATCACGGGACTAAACACAGATACGCAGTATTTT
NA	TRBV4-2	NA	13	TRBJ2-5	CASSQEHLETQYF	TGTGCCAGCAGCCAAGAACACCTGGAGACCCAGTACTTC